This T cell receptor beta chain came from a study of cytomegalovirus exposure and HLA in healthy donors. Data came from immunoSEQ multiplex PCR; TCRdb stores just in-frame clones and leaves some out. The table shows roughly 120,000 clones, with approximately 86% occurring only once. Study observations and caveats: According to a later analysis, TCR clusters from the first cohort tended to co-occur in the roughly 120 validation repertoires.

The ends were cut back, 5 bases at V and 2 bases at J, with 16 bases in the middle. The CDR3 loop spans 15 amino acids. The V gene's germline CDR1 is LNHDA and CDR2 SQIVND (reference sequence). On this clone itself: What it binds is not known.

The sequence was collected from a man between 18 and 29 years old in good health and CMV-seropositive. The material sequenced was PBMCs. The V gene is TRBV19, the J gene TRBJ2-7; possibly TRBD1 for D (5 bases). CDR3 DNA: TGTGCCAGTAGTCTATCCGACAGAAGGGCCTACGAGCAGTACTTC. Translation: CASSLSDRRAYEQYF.